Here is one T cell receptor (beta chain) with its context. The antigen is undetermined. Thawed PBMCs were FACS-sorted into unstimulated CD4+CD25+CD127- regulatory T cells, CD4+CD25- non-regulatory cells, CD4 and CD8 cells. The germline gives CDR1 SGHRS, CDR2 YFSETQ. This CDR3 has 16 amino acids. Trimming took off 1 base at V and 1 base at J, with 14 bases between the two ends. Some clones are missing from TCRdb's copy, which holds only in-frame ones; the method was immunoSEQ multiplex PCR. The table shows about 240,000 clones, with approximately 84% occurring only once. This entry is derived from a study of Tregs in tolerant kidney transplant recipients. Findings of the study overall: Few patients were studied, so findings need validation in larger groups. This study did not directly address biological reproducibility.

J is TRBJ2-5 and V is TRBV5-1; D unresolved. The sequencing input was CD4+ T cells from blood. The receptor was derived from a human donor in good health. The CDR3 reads CASSLPLTGIQETQYF. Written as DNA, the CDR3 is TGCGCCAGCAGCTTGCCCCTGACTGGAATCCAAGAGACCCAGTACTTC.